Listed here are 11 T cell receptor beta chains from one sample, sequenced in a study of blood T cell repertoires in COVID-19. Measured with immunoSEQ multiplex PCR; TCRdb has only the in-frame clones, and not every one. The table records hundreds of thousands of clones, 70% to 90% of them present only once. Sequenced input: PBMCs or T cells enriched from blood (not recorded which). The receptors stem from a woman aged 40 to 50 with acute COVID-19.

This rearrangement joins TRBV27 to TRBJ2-7; a weak D match, TRBD1 (6 bases). The germline V and J ends were trimmed by 6 bases and 7 bases, with 16 bases remaining between them. The CDR3 extends over 13 amino acids. Per germline, CDR1 MNHEY and CDR2 SMNVEV (reference sequence). The CDR3 coding sequence is TGTGCCAGCAGGCCGGACAGTGCCGGAGAGCAGTACTTC. It encodes CASRPDSAGEQYF.

The CDR3 loop reads CASSLGSGRATFHEQFF. CDR3 coding DNA: TGTGCCAGCAGTTTGGGGAGCGGGAGGGCCACCTTCCATGAGCAGTTCTTC. V and J are TRBV28 and TRBJ2-1; 10 positions match TRBD2. Trimming removed 3 bases from V and 8 bases from J; junction bases left unmatched: 13. Germline CDR1 reads MDHEN; CDR2 reads SYDVKM. The length of the CDR3 is 17 residues.

With respect to this clone: Relative to the germline gene, one junction end is altered; a read error may explain this. This chain joins TRBV7-7 and TRBJ2-1; 7 nucleotides agree with TRBD2. This CDR3 has 16 residues. Germline CDR1 and CDR2: SSHAT and FNYEAQ (reference sequence). The CDR3 protein is CASSLREGLGYNEQFF. CDR3 DNA sequence: TGTGCTAGCAGCTTAAGGGAGGGCCTCGGCTACAATGAGCAGTTCTTC. The full variable domain, with the rest looked up from reference TRBV7-7 and TRBJ2-1, is GAGVSQSPRYKVTKRGQDVTLRCDPISSHATLYWYQQALGQGPEFLTYFNYEAQPDKSGLPSDRFSAERPEGSISTLTIQRTEQRDSAMYRCASSLREGLGYNEQFFGPGTRLTVL.

The chain joins TRBV27 to TRBJ1-6; tentatively, D is TRBD1 (5 bases). The CDR3 covers 15 residues. Trimming shortened V by 6 bases and J by 6 bases, and 15 bases separated the two germline ends. The V gene's germline CDR1 is MNHEY and CDR2 SMNVEV (reference sequence). CDR3 DNA: TGTGCCAGCAGACTGATGACAGCCTCTAATTCACCCCTCCACTTT. Encoded protein: CASRLMTASNSPLHF.

This chain links TRBV19 with TRBJ2-7, with 7 bases aligning to TRBD1. With 4 bases clipped from V and 3 bases from J, the junction kept 3 bases outside the gene matches. The germline V gene has CDR1 LNHDA and CDR2 SQIVND (reference sequence). The CDR3 covers 13 residues. This CDR3 reads CASSRPGGYEQYF. CDR3 nucleotides: TGTGCCAGTAGTAGGCCAGGGGGCTACGAGCAGTACTTC. Full variable domain (rest looked up from reference TRBV19 and TRBJ2-7): DGGITQSPKYLFRKEGQNVTLSCEQNLNHDAMYWYRQDPGQGLRLIYYSQIVNDFQKGDIAEGYSVSREKKESFPLTVTSAQKNPTAFYLCASSRPGGYEQYFGPGTRLTVT.

The chain carries TRBV7-2 and TRBJ2-5, with a weak D call TRBD1 (5 bases). V lost 2 bases, J lost 4 bases, and 17 bases lay in between. There are 16 residues in the CDR3. CDR1 is SGHTA, CDR2 FQGNSA, per germline. The CDR3 spells CASSLSMGRPGETQYF. CDR3 nucleotide sequence: TGTGCCAGCAGCTTATCTATGGGGCGACCAGGAGAGACCCAGTACTTC.

DNA of the CDR3: TGTGCCAGCAGTTTATGGTCTGGACAGGGGAGGAATCAGCCCCAGCATTTT. As protein: CASSLWSGQGRNQPQHF. J is TRBJ1-5 and V is TRBV28; 9 bases align to TRBD1. CDR1 is MDHEN, CDR2 SYDVKM, per germline. This CDR3 has 17 residues. V was clipped by 0 bases and J by 4 bases; unmatched bases: 7.

This chain uses TRBV7-2 with TRBJ1-2; a weak D match, TRBD1 (6 bases). The CDR3 consists of 14 residues. Germline V lookup: CDR1 SGHTA, CDR2 FQGNSA. V shed 6 bases and J shed 4 bases, with 15 bases lying between them. In nucleotides, the CDR3 is TGTGCCAGCAGTAACCCAACAGGGACCTATGGCTACACCTTC. Encoded protein: CASSNPTGTYGYTF.

V and J are TRBV2 and TRBJ2-5; TRBD2 aligns across 9 bases. CDR3 size: 15 residues. The V gene's germline CDR1 is SNHLY and CDR2 FYNNEI. The junction had 4 bases not matched to a gene; V was cut back by 4 bases and J by 1 base. Here the CDR3 reads CASSALAGSQETQYF. In DNA, the CDR3 is TGTGCCAGCAGTGCTCTAGCGGGAAGCCAAGAGACCCAGTACTTC.

The rearrangement uses TRBV5-1 and TRBJ1-2, with D unclear. CDR3 size: 15 residues. The V gene lost 0 bases and the J gene lost 7 bases, with 16 bases spanning the gap. Germline lookup yields CDR1 SGHRS and CDR2 YFSETQ. CDR3 in amino acids: CASSLDHVGEGGYTF. DNA for the CDR3: TGCGCCAGCAGCTTGGATCATGTCGGGGAGGGTGGCTACACCTTC.

The genes are TRBV3-1 (or the pseudogene TRBV3-2) and TRBJ1-2; TRBD1 might be the D (5 bases). This CDR3 comprises 12 residues. From germline, CDR1 is LGHDT and CDR2 YNNKEL (reference sequence). V lost 3 bases and J 8 bases, leaving 10 bases between the germline ends. The CDR3 is CASSQTVNGYTF. Written as DNA, the CDR3 is TGTGCCAGCAGCCAGACAGTAAACGGCTACACCTTC.